The next 3 T cell receptor beta chains were all read from a single sample in a study of Graves' ophthalmopathy and Graves' hyperthyroidism (dated by TCRdb to the late 2010s). TCRdb lists the instrument as Illumina HiSeq 2000. For repertoire sequencing, the TCR beta CDR3 regions were amplified from RNA transcripts. The first round was an RT-PCR using HTBI primers with the Qiagen OneStep RT-PCR kit, and this first round was followed by a second-round multiplex PCR, then size selection and purification. TCRdb handled the public reads itself, with Q25 trimming in fastp and clone calling in MiXCR, and kept productive beta chains. Entries are consolidated by CDR3 protein sequence, retaining the most common genes and DNA. Counted in this sample were around 1.1 million distinct CDR3 sequences; 35% to 40% of them appeared once. Clones ranked in the top ten supply approximately 12% of the sample. The sequenced sample was peripheral blood or thyroid tissue (not recorded which). Source of these receptors: an adult man with Graves' hyperthyroidism.

J is TRBJ1-2 and V is TRBV30, with D possibly TRBD1 on 5 matching bases. Germline values: CDR1 GTSNPN, CDR2 SVGIG (reference sequence). V lost 0 bases and J lost 7, with 15 bases in between. The CDR3 consists of 14 residues. CDR3 amino acids: CAWSVDHGTAGYTF. In DNA form, the CDR3 reads TGTGCCTGGAGTGTTGACCACGGGACGGCTGGCTACACCTTC. The entire variable domain, with the rest obtained from reference TRBV30 and TRBJ1-2, is as follows: SQTIHQWPATLVQPVGSPLSLECTVEGTSNPNLYWYRQAAGRGLQLLFYSVGIGQISSEVPQNLSASRPQDRQFILSSKKLLLSDSGFYLCAWSVDHGTAGYTFGSGTRLTVV.

The genes are TRBV9 and TRBJ1-2, with D hard to call. V lost 4 bases and J lost 4, with 17 bases in between. The CDR3 is 15 residues long. From germline, CDR1 is SGDLS and CDR2 YYNGEE. The CDR3 nucleotides are TGTGCCAGCAGCAGGGCTCAAGGGCGCCTCTATGGCTACACCTTC. This sequence encodes CASSRAQGRLYGYTF.

This clonotype has a count of ten or more. The J gene is TRBJ1-2, the V gene TRBV7-9, with 9 bases aligning to TRBD1. There are 16 residues in the CDR3. Germline trimming cut 4 bases from V and 0 bases from J; bases unmatched to any gene: 6. Germline-derived CDR1 and CDR2 are SEHNR and FQNEAQ (reference sequence). DNA for the CDR3: TGTGCCAGCAGCTCAACCCGGGACAGGGCTAACTATGGCTACACCTTC. Its protein product is CASSSTRDRANYGYTF. Variable domain in full (rest from reference TRBV7-9 and TRBJ1-2): DTGVSQNPRHKITKRGQNVTFRCDPISEHNRLYWYRQTLGQGPEFLTYFQNEAQLEKSRLLSDRFSAERPKGSFSTLEIQRTEQGDSAMYLCASSSTRDRANYGYTFGSGTRLTVV.